This paragraph reports one T cell receptor beta chain. The table came from immunoSEQ multiplex PCR; TCRdb's copy has only in-frame clones and leaves some out. This sample has 290,000 or so clones, with approximately 90% found just once. Trimming at V came to 5 bases and at J to 2 bases, leaving 8 bases not matched to a gene. This CDR3 spans 15 amino acids. Germline CDR1 reads MNHEY; CDR2 reads SMNVEV (reference sequence). These data are taken from a study of blood T cell repertoires in COVID-19. V usage is TRBV27 and J usage is TRBJ1-1; 7 nucleotides align to TRBD1. This receptor was identified in a woman aged 25 to 45 with COVID-19, enrolled during active disease. The sample was peripheral blood. The CDR3 sequence is CASSEDRNPNTEAFF. Here the CDR3 DNA reads TGTGCCAGCAGTGAGGACAGGAACCCTAACACTGAAGCTTTCTTT.